Sequencing of this T cell receptor (beta chain) was carried out in a study of control samples from healthy donors and cancer patients. Profiled with immunoSEQ multiplex PCR; TCRdb holds only in-frame clones, not every one. The sample carries around 68,000 clones, over 80% recorded once. Germline trimming cut 1 base from V and 2 bases from J; bases unmatched to any gene: 1. CDR3 length: 15 residues. The germline CDR1 and CDR2 sequences are SGHTA and FQGNSA. The clonotype originates from a man in his sixties in good health. The sample was blood. The chain links TRBV7-2 to TRBJ2-7, with 11 nucleotides matching TRBD1. This chain's CDR3 is CASSLVGQGAYEQYF. In DNA form, the CDR3 reads TGTGCCAGCAGCTTAGTGGGACAGGGGGCCTACGAGCAGTACTTC. The variable domain in full, with the rest retrieved from reference TRBV7-2 and TRBJ2-7, is GAGVSQSPSNKVTEKGKDVELRCDPISGHTALYWYRQSLGQGLEFLIYFQGNSAPDKSGLPSDRFSAERTGGSVSTLTIQRTQQEDSAVYLCASSLVGQGAYEQYFGPGTRLTVT.